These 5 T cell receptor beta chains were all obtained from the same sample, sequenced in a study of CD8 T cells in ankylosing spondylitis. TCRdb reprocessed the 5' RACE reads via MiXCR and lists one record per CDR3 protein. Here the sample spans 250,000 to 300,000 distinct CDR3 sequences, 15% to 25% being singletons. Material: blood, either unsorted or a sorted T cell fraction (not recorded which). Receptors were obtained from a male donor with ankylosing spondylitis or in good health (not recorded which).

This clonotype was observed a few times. The CDR3 reads CASSLATGSFYNSPLHF. Written as DNA, the CDR3 is TGTGCCAGCAGCTTAGCTACGGGCTCTTTTTATAATTCACCCCTCCACTTT. This chain uses TRBV7-9 with TRBJ1-6; D remains unclear. The CDR3 totals 17 residues. Germline V gene lookup returns CDR1 SEHNR and CDR2 FQNEAQ (reference sequence). Trimming removed 0 bases at V and 4 bases at J, with 13 bases between.

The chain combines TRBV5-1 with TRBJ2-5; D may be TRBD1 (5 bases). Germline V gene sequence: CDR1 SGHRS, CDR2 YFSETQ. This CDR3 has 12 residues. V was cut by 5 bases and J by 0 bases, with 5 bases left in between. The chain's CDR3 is CASRTDQETQYF. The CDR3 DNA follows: TGCGCCAGCAGGACAGACCAAGAGACCCAGTACTTC.

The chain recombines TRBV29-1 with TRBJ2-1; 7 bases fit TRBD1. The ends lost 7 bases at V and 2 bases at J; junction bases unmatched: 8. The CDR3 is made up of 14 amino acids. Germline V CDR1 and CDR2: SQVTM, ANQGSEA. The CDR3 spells CSAKTGSTYNEQFF. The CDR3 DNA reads TGCAGCGCAAAGACAGGGTCGACCTACAATGAGCAGTTCTTC.

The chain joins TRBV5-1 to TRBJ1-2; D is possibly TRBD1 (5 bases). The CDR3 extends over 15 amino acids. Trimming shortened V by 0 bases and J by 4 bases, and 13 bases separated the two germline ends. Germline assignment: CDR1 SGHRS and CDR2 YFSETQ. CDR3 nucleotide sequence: TGCGCCAGCAGCTTGGATGACCGAGGGACCTATGGCTACACCTTC. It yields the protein CASSLDDRGTYGYTF. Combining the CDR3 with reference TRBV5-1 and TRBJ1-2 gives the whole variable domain KAGVTQTPRYLIKTRGQQVTLSCSPISGHRSVSWYQQTPGQGLQFLFEYFSETQRNKGNFPGRFSGRQFSNSRSEMNVSTLELGDSALYLCASSLDDRGTYGYTFGSGTRLTVV.

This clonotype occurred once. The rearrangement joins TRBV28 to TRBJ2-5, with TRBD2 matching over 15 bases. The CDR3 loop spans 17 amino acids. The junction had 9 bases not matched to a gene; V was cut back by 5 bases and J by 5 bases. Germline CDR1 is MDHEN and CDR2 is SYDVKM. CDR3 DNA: TGTGCCAGCAGTCCTCGGACTAGCGGGAGGGCCTGGGAGACCCAGTACTTC. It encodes CASSPRTSGRAWETQYF.